Below, 26 T cell receptor beta chains from the same sample are listed, as sequenced in a study of T cell repertoires in cytomegalovirus infection. TCRdb fed the reads into MiXCR, producing one record per CDR3 protein. Among 200,000 to 300,000 distinct CDR3 sequences listed, roughly 13% were seen once. Sample: PBMCs. These receptor sequences come from a human donor in good health (CMV status not recorded). Some clones in this sample may be carry-over from other donors' samples.

This clonotype was seen a handful of times. The V and J genes are TRBV6-6 and TRBJ1-5; perhaps TRBD1 as D (6 bases). The ends were cut back, 1 base at V and 2 bases at J, with 15 bases in the middle. This CDR3 comprises 17 residues. Germline V gives CDR1 MNHNY, CDR2 SVGAGI (reference sequence). The chain's CDR3 is CASSYWAGAMGNQPQHF. The CDR3, as DNA: TGTGCCAGCAGTTACTGGGCGGGGGCGATGGGCAATCAGCCCCAGCATTTT.

This clonotype showed up just a few times. The gene calls are TRBV7-9 and TRBJ2-7; D is uncertain. This CDR3 spans 13 amino acids. Germline CDR1 reads SEHNR; CDR2 reads FQNEAQ (reference sequence). Trimming shortened V by 7 bases and J by 2 bases, and 12 bases separated the two germline ends. The CDR3 loop reads CASTRDYAYEQYF. The CDR3 DNA sequence: TGTGCCAGCACTAGGGATTACGCCTACGAGCAGTACTTC.

This clonotype has a handful of counts. V usage is TRBV20-1 and J usage is TRBJ1-1; 7 bases fit TRBD1. The CDR3 is 13 amino acids. After removal of 6 bases from V and 3 bases from J, the junction contained 7 bases not matched to a gene. Germline values: CDR1 DFQATT, CDR2 SNEGSKA (reference sequence). The CDR3 coding sequence is TGCAGTGCGGAGACAGGGCGGGACACTGAAGCTTTCTTT. Encoded protein: CSAETGRDTEAFF.

The chain is built from TRBV25-1 and TRBJ2-1; D gene unclear. Germline CDR1 and CDR2: MGHDK and SYGVNS. V was trimmed by 3 bases and J by 12 bases, leaving 9 bases between them. The CDR3 contains 11 residues. For the CDR3, the DNA is TGTGCCAGCAGTGACGTTGGCCGGCAGTTCTTC. The encoded protein is CASSDVGRQFF.

Remarks on this clonotype: Given the absence of the conserved phenylalanine or tryptophan at the CDR3 end, a read error is likely. The rearrangement links TRBV29-1 to TRBJ1-4; tentative D call: TRBD1 (6 bases). Trimming took 7 bases from V and 6 from J, leaving 18 bases between them. Germline-derived CDR1 and CDR2 are SQVTM and ANQGSEA. The CDR3 spans 14 residues. The CDR3 protein is CSAAAQGVDEKLFC. The CDR3, as DNA: TGCAGCGCCGCAGCACAGGGAGTGGATGAAAAACTGTTTTGT.

This clonotype was counted once. J is TRBJ1-3 and V is TRBV9; D not certain. The CDR3 runs 18 residues. The ends were cut back, 1 base at V and 0 bases at J, with 17 bases in the middle. Germline CDR1 and CDR2: SGDLS and YYNGEE. The CDR3 reads CASSVNFKGSNSGNTIYF. DNA for the CDR3: TGTGCCAGCAGCGTAAATTTTAAGGGATCAAACTCTGGAAACACCATATATTTT.

The genes are TRBV7-9 and TRBJ2-7, with D uncertain. The V and J ends lost 4 bases and 2 bases respectively, with 15 bases between them. CDR1 and CDR2 (germline): SEHNR, FQNEAQ (reference sequence). The CDR3 is made up of 15 amino acids. CDR3 nucleotides: TGTGCCAGCAGCTCGAAGCGCTTTCCCACCTACGAGCAGTACTTC. Translated: CASSSKRFPTYEQYF.

There are a few counts of this clonotype. The rearrangement links TRBV29-1 to TRBJ2-1; D is unclear. The CDR3 is 17 residues long. Trimming cost V 1 base and J 2 bases, with 18 bases left between them. CDR1 is SQVTM, CDR2 ANQGSEA, per germline. CDR3 sequence: CSVEGSLELLAYNEQFF. The CDR3, as DNA: TGCAGCGTTGAAGGCTCCCTAGAACTGTTGGCCTACAATGAGCAGTTCTTC.

This clonotype was seen ten or more times. The chain carries TRBV4-2 and TRBJ2-1, with 8 bases lining up with TRBD2. V dropped 1 base and J dropped 7; count of bases not matched to a gene: 9. The CDR3 sequence is 16 residues long. Germline lookup yields CDR1 LGHNA and CDR2 YNFKEQ. The CDR3 sequence is CASSQVSGSSINEQFF. CDR3 sequence (DNA): TGTGCCAGCAGCCAAGTGAGCGGGAGTAGTATTAATGAGCAGTTCTTC.

The V call is TRBV29-1, the J call TRBJ2-7; D may be TRBD1 or TRBD2 (5 bases each). The CDR3 runs to 13 residues. CDR1 is SQVTM, CDR2 ANQGSEA, per germline. The V end was cut by 7 bases, the J end by 0 bases, with 13 bases between. CDR3 in DNA: TGCAGCGCCTCCGGGACGCCCTCCTACGAGCAGTACTTC. Amino acid sequence: CSASGTPSYEQYF.

This chain uses TRBV6-5 with TRBJ2-3; D is unclear. V lost 6 bases and J 2 bases, leaving 9 bases between the germline ends. The germline V gene has CDR1 MNHEY and CDR2 SVGAGI. The CDR3 contains 13 residues. In nucleotides, the CDR3 is TGTGCCAGCAGGGGATACTACACAGATACGCAGTATTTT. This encodes CASRGYYTDTQYF.

This clonotype was seen a few times. The rearrangement links TRBV12-5 to TRBJ1-1; D call uncertain. Between the trimmed V and J ends, which lost 3 bases and 7 bases, there was a span of 6 bases. CDR1 is LGHNT, CDR2 FRNRAP, per germline. The CDR3 runs to 11 residues. In nucleotides, the CDR3 is TGTGCTAGTGGTTTCAAGAATGAAGCTTTCTTT. It yields the protein CASGFKNEAFF.

The chain has TRBV4-1 and TRBJ2-7; 9 bases line up with TRBD1. Trimming at V came to 3 bases and at J to 5 bases, leaving 14 bases not matched to a gene. The CDR3 is 17 amino acids. Germline CDR1 MGHRA, CDR2 YSYEKL. CDR3 protein: CASSQDPAGTGLNEQYF. CDR3 in DNA: TGCGCCAGCAGCCAGGACCCGGCCGGGACAGGGTTGAACGAGCAGTACTTC.

The V and J genes are TRBV19 and TRBJ2-7, with a possible D match to TRBD2 (6 bases). CDR1 LNHDA and CDR2 SQIVND come from the germline V gene (reference sequence). This CDR3 region has 13 residues. The ends were cut back, 9 bases at V and 0 bases at J, with 12 bases in the middle. Here the CDR3 DNA reads TGTGCCAGCCGAGAGCGGGCCTCCTACGAGCAGTACTTC. Its translation: CASRERASYEQYF.

Written as DNA, the CDR3 is TGTGCCAGCAGCCCTAGCCACGAGCAGTACTTC. Its translation is CASSPSHEQYF. This chain uses TRBV28 with TRBJ2-7; a weak D match, TRBD2 (5 bases). Trimming removed 6 bases at V and 5 bases at J, with 8 bases between. The CDR3 has 11 residues. Germline V gene lookup returns CDR1 MDHEN and CDR2 SYDVKM.

This clonotype was seen at least ten times. V and J are TRBV6-1 and TRBJ2-1; D ambiguous. CDR1 and CDR2 from the germline V gene are MNHNS and SASEGT. Deletions cut 1 base from V and 7 bases from J, with 8 bases between. CDR3 length: 13 amino acids. CDR3 nucleotides: TGTGCCAGCAGTGAAGAGTTCTCTAATGAGCAGTTCTTC. Its translation is CASSEEFSNEQFF.

This clonotype appeared a few times. The chain is built from TRBV5-4 and TRBJ2-7; D gene unclear. CDR1 and CDR2 (germline): SGHNT, YYREEE (reference sequence). CDR3 size: 14 residues. V lost 0 bases to trimming and J lost 3 bases, with 10 bases between them. As DNA, the CDR3 is TGTGCCAGCAGCTTGGGTAACTTCGACTACGAGCAGTACTTC. Amino acids: CASSLGNFDYEQYF.

This clonotype was observed many times. The chain uses TRBV28 and TRBJ1-1; TRBD1 might be the D (6 bases). Trimming pared 6 bases from V and 5 bases from J, leaving 19 bases between. CDR1 and CDR2 from the germline V gene are MDHEN and SYDVKM. The CDR3 is made up of 15 amino acids. The DNA of the CDR3 is TGTGCCAGCAGATCGCGGACAGAGGTGAGGACTGAAGCTTTCTTT. Its translation: CASRSRTEVRTEAFF.

The rearrangement uses TRBV19 and TRBJ1-1; D not resolved. The CDR3 consists of 14 residues. The ends were cut back, 9 bases at V and 0 bases at J, with 14 bases in the middle. CDR1 LNHDA and CDR2 SQIVND come from the germline V gene (reference sequence). CDR3 coding DNA: TGTGCCAGCTCCCCTTTGGTGATGAACACTGAAGCTTTCTTT. This encodes CASSPLVMNTEAFF.

This clonotype has ten or more counts. Germline and junction disagree at one end, which may indicate a read error. V usage is TRBV7-2 and J usage is TRBJ1-2; D may be TRBD1 (5 bases). This CDR3 region has 13 residues. Looked up from germline, CDR1 is SGHTA and CDR2 is FQGNSA. The CDR3 reads CASSPRQNFGYTF. For the CDR3, the DNA is TGTGCCAGCAGCCCAAGACAGAACTTTGGCTACACCTTC.

This clonotype was counted many times. The V gene is TRBV6-2 or TRBV6-3, the J gene TRBJ2-7, with TRBD2 identical over 14 bases. CDR1 is MNHEY, CDR2 SVGEGT, per germline. This CDR3 contains 19 residues. The V and J ends lost 0 bases and 2 bases, in that order; junction bases with no gene match: 9. The CDR3 loop is CASSYSRGLAGVKTYEQYF. The CDR3 region has the DNA TGTGCCAGCAGTTACTCGAGGGGACTAGCGGGGGTCAAAACCTACGAGCAGTACTTC.

This clonotype was counted many times. This sequence joins TRBV7-9 and TRBJ1-5; D gene unclear. Germline-derived CDR1 and CDR2 are SEHNR and FQNEAQ (reference sequence). The V gene lost 5 bases and the J gene lost 7 bases, with 9 bases spanning the gap. The CDR3 consists of 12 residues. CDR3 bases: TGTGCCAGCAGCGATCAAAGCCAGCCCCAGCATTTT. Translating it yields CASSDQSQPQHF.

This clonotype was counted between two and nine times. The chain has TRBV6-2 or TRBV6-3 and TRBJ2-2; D gene uncertain. In germline, CDR1 is MNHEY, CDR2 SVGEGT. This CDR3 is 13 amino acids long. Trimming took 6 bases from V and 7 from J, leaving 12 bases between them. CDR3 amino acids: CASRLQVYGELFF. The CDR3 DNA sequence: TGTGCCAGCAGACTTCAGGTGTACGGGGAGCTGTTTTTT.

This clonotype has a handful of counts. This rearrangement joins TRBV7-2 to TRBJ2-2, with D perhaps TRBD2 (5 bases). The ends were cut back, 5 bases at V and 6 bases at J, with 22 bases in the middle. From germline, CDR1 is SGHTA and CDR2 FQGNSA. The CDR3 length is 17 residues. CDR3: CASSKNVAVGGAGELFF. The CDR3 nucleotides are TGTGCCAGCAGCAAAAATGTGGCGGTCGGAGGTGCCGGGGAGCTGTTTTTT.

The sample holds a few counts of this clonotype. The V gene is TRBV28, the J gene TRBJ1-5; no definite D call. The V end was cut by 2 bases, the J end by 7 bases, with 12 bases between. The CDR3 extends over 14 amino acids. Germline V CDR1 and CDR2: MDHEN, SYDVKM. CDR3 bases: TGTGCCAGCAGTTTAAGAAAGGCTGGACAGCCCCAGCATTTT. Protein product: CASSLRKAGQPQHF.

This clonotype has only a few counts. The chain combines TRBV25-1 with TRBJ2-7, with 7 bases lining up with TRBD2. The CDR3 runs 14 residues. Per germline, CDR1 MGHDK and CDR2 SYGVNS. V lost 4 bases and J lost 4; bases outside the gene matches: 7. The CDR3 bases are TGTGCCAGCAGTGGTATTGGGGAGGGATACGAGCAGTACTTC. Translation: CASSGIGEGYEQYF.